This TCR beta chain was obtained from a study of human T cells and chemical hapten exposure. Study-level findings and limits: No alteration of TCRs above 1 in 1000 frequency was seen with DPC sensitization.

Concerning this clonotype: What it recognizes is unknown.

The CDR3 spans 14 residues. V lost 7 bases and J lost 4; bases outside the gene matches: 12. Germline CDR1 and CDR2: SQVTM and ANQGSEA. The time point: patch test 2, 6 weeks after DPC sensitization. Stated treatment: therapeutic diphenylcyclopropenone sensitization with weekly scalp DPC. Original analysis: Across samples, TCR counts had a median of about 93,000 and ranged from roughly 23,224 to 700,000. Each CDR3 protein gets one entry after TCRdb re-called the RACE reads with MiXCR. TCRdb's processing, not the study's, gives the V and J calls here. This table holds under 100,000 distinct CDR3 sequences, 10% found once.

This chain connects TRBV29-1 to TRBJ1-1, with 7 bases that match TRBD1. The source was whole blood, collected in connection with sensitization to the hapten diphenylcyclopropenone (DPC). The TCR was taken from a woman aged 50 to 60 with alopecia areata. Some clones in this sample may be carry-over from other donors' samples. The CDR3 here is CSADRAPSGTEAFF. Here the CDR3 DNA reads TGCAGCGCAGACAGGGCTCCTTCGGGCACTGAAGCTTTCTTT. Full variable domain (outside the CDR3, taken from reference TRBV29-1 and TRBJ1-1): SAVISQKPSRDICQRGTSLTIQCQVDSQVTMMFWYRQQPGQSLTLIATANQGSEATYESGFVIDKFPISRPNLTFSTLTVSNMSPEDSSIYLCSADRAPSGTEAFFGQGTRLTVV.